Listed below are T cell receptor beta chains from one sample, sequenced in a study of radiotherapy plus CTLA-4 blockade in lung cancer. Profiled with immunoSEQ multiplex PCR; TCRdb holds only in-frame clones, not every one. Among 95,000 to 150,000 clones listed, over 80% were seen once. This specimen consisted of peripheral blood, obtained from a patient treated with radiotherapy plus ipilimumab. Receptors originate from a human donor with non-small cell lung cancer that progressed on radiotherapy plus ipilimumab. The CDR3 runs from the conserved cysteine through the conserved F or W. A D gene is named only where the DNA matches it firmly. Rows give clone size only sometimes, using once, few, many, or a class for an expanded clone.

NA	TRBD1	TRBJ1-3	TRBV9	CASSYRDRESGNTIYF	TGTGCCAGCAGCTATCGGGACAGGGAATCTGGAAACACCATATATTTT
NA	TRBD1	TRBJ2-3	TRBV5-4	CASSLEGQEFTDTQYF	TGTGCCAGCAGCTTGGAGGGACAGGAGTTCACAGATACGCAGTATTTT
NA	NA	TRBJ1-5	TRBV2	CASSDGRHQPQHF	TGTGCCAGCAGTGATGGAAGACACCAGCCCCAGCATTTT
NA	TRBD2	TRBJ2-1	TRBV7-3	CASSLLAGSYNEQFF	TGTGCCAGCAGCTTACTAGCGGGCTCCTACAATGAGCAGTTCTTC
NA	NA	TRBJ1-5	TRBV19	CASNREAAQPQHF	TGTGCCAGTAACCGGGAAGCGGCTCAGCCCCAGCATTTT
NA	TRBD1	TRBJ1-5	TRBV6-6	CASDPGGQPQHF	TGTGCCAGCGACCCAGGGGGTCAGCCCCAGCATTTT
NA	NA	TRBJ2-1	TRBV9	CASSVVGFPYNEQFF	TGTGCCAGCAGCGTAGTGGGGTTTCCTTACAATGAGCAGTTCTTC
once	NA	TRBJ2-1	TRBV5-5	CASSAVGVSNEQFF	TGTGCCAGCAGCGCAGTCGGGGTCTCAAATGAGCAGTTCTTC
NA	TRBD2	TRBJ2-7	TRBV27	CASSALRTSRYEQYF	TGTGCCAGCAGCGCGTTAAGGACTAGCCGGTACGAGCAGTACTTC
NA	TRBD1	TRBJ1-5	TRBV2	CASTSGGTGPVFQPQHF	TGTGCCAGCACCTCCGGGGGGACAGGCCCGGTTTTTCAGCCCCAGCATTTT
NA	NA	TRBJ1-1	TRBV7-8	CASSFGAGANTEAFF	TGTGCCAGCAGCTTTGGGGCTGGGGCGAACACTGAAGCTTTCTTT
NA	NA	TRBJ2-2	TRBV7-7	CASSPLRAGNTGELFF	TGTGCTAGCAGCCCCTTGAGGGCGGGTAACACCGGGGAGCTGTTTTTT
NA	NA	TRBJ2-3	TRBV5-1	CASSSLGQPSTDTQYF	TGCGCCAGCAGCTCTCTCGGACAGCCTAGCACAGATACGCAGTATTTT
NA	NA	TRBJ1-2	TRBV2	CASSAGGFGYGYTF	TGTGCCAGCAGTGCGGGGGGCTTTGGCTATGGCTACACCTTC
NA	NA	TRBJ2-7	TRBV7-3	CAANQPNRVIEQYF	TGTGCCGCTAACCAACCTAACAGGGTCATCGAGCAGTACTTC
NA	NA	TRBJ2-5	TRBV5-1	CASSPWGHQETQYF	TGCGCCAGCAGCCCCTGGGGTCACCAAGAGACCCAGTACTTC
once	TRBD1	TRBJ1-1	TRBV10-3	CAISNTGTAGSGEAFF	TGTGCCATCAGTAACACCGGGACAGCGGGGTCGGGTGAAGCTTTCTTT
few	TRBD1	TRBJ2-7	TRBV4-1	CASSPVTGQGNYEQYF	TGCGCCAGCAGCCCAGTCACGGGACAGGGGAACTACGAGCAGTACTTC
NA	NA	TRBJ1-4	TRBV7-8	CASSPRDIAGEKLFF	TGTGCCAGCAGCCCCAGGGACATCGCAGGTGAAAAACTGTTTTTT
NA	NA	TRBJ2-7	TRBV19	CASSNRDKGEQYF	TGTGCCAGTAGTAACCGGGACAAAGGGGAGCAGTACTTC
NA	NA	TRBJ2-4	TRBV2	CASSEQGKSAKNIQYF	TGTGCCAGCAGTGAGCAGGGGAAATCAGCCAAAAACATTCAGTACTTC
NA	TRBD2	TRBJ2-1	TRBV5-1	CASSPGLAGGGGSYNEQFF	TGCGCCAGCAGCCCGGGACTAGCGGGAGGTGGGGGCTCCTACAATGAGCAGTTCTTC
NA	NA	TRBJ1-5	TRBV18	CASSHDRDSNQPQHF	TGTGCCAGCTCACACGACCGAGATAGCAATCAGCCCCAGCATTTT
NA	TRBD1	TRBJ2-2	TRBV7-2	CASSFRGQGASGELFF	TGTGCCAGCAGCTTCCGAGGACAGGGGGCTTCTGGGGAGCTGTTTTTT
NA	NA	TRBJ1-4	TRBV5-4	CASSLGRPAEKLFF	TGTGCCAGCAGCTTGGGGCGGCCCGCAGAAAAACTGTTTTTT
NA	NA	TRBJ2-6	TRBV7-9	CASSPFSGSGANVLTF	TGTGCCAGCAGCCCCTTCTCCGGGTCTGGGGCCAACGTCCTGACTTTC
once	NA	TRBJ1-5	TRBV30	CAWTSRGNQPQHF	TGTGCCTGGACCTCACGGGGGAATCAGCCCCAGCATTTT
NA	TRBD2	TRBJ2-2	TRBV4-2	CASSPHLGTSEGTGELFF	TGTGCCAGCAGCCCACACCTCGGGACTAGCGAAGGAACCGGGGAGCTGTTTTTT
NA	NA	TRBJ2-6	TRBV28	CASSTPAWDLGVLTF	TGTGCCAGCAGTACCCCGGCCTGGGACCTAGGGGTCCTGACTTTC
NA	TRBD1	TRBJ1-1	TRBV9	CASSQGANTEAFF	TGTGCCAGCAGCCAGGGGGCCAACACTGAAGCTTTCTTT
NA	NA	TRBJ2-5	TRBV2	CANRLAIQETQYF	TGTGCCAACAGACTCGCTATCCAAGAGACCCAGTACTTC
NA	NA	TRBJ2-1	TRBV7-9	CASSLEGGIPYNEQFF	TGTGCCAGCAGCTTAGAGGGCGGGATTCCTTACAATGAGCAGTTCTTC
few	TRBD1	TRBJ1-2	TRBV5-5	CASSDGFGRGSGYTF	TGTGCCAGCAGCGACGGATTTGGCAGGGGGTCCGGCTACACCTTC
NA	NA	TRBJ1-2	TRBV6-5	CASRAPLGRSYGYTF	TGTGCCAGCAGAGCCCCCCTTGGCAGGTCATATGGCTACACCTTC
NA	NA	TRBJ1-2	TRBV19	CASSGRDILGYGYTF	TGTGCCAGTAGTGGCAGGGACATCCTGGGCTATGGCTACACCTTC
few	TRBD1	TRBJ1-1	TRBV10-3	CATQNRGWTEAFF	TGTGCCACCCAGAACAGGGGTTGGACTGAAGCTTTCTTT
NA	NA	TRBJ1-1	TRBV30	CAWSPANTEAFF	TGTGCCTGGAGTCCAGCGAACACTGAAGCTTTCTTT
NA	TRBD2	TRBJ2-1	TRBV7-2	CASSWRAQRGYNEQFF	TGTGCCAGCAGCTGGCGGGCCCAGCGGGGATACAATGAGCAGTTCTTC
once	NA	TRBJ2-1	TRBV7-6	CASSPRPSSALVSNEQFF	TGTGCCAGCAGCCCCCGCCCTAGTAGCGCCCTCGTTTCCAATGAGCAGTTCTTC
NA	NA	TRBJ2-1	TRBV11-3	CASSDATYNEQFF	TGTGCCAGCAGCGACGCAACCTACAATGAGCAGTTCTTC
NA	NA	TRBJ2-7	TRBV5-1	CASSPVDGSYEQYF	TGCGCCAGCAGCCCGGTAGACGGCTCCTACGAGCAGTACTTC